This T cell receptor (beta chain) was observed in a study of T cells after yellow fever vaccination. CDR3 length: 16 residues. V gave up 5 bases and J gave up 3 bases; unmatched junction bases: 9. The germline gives CDR1 LGHNA, CDR2 YSLEER. This clonotype was recorded many times. TCRdb analysed the 5' RACE reads with MiXCR anew, one entry per CDR3 protein. The sample contains 310,000 or so distinct CDR3 sequences, 3% to 4.5% of which appear only once. Sequences were derived from PBMCs, sampled on the day of the yellow fever booster vaccination. The chain has TRBV4-3 and TRBJ2-2; 7 nucleotides line up with TRBD2. This receptor was obtained from a man between 18 and 29 years old who received the YFV17D yellow fever vaccine. Here the CDR3 reads CASSSLWGGDTGELFF. As DNA, the CDR3 is TGCGCCAGCAGCTCCCTTTGGGGGGGGGACACCGGGGAGCTGTTTTTT.